The source of this T cell receptor beta chain is a study of cytomegalovirus exposure and HLA in healthy donors (dated by TCRdb to about 2017). For the study in its entirety: An earlier analysis of roughly 500 of the donors reported over 250 Gb of sequence data and 95 million to 130 million unique TCR beta sequences obtained from approximately 180 million T cells. HLA typing covered class I and class II loci at four-digit resolution. The aim of the study was to test whether cataloging public T cell receptors could identify signatures of past pathogen exposure. The T cell repertoires of around 670 subjects were profiled by immunosequencing and related to cytomegalovirus serostatus. A later genetic analysis used genome-wide SNP genotypes for about 60% of the roughly 700 donors, treating that subset as a discovery cohort. Donor age, sex, ethnicity and CMV serostatus were collected together with the repertoire data. All discovery cohort repertoires had been generated on a single sequencing platform. An early release that covered 500 to 800 HLA-typed donors contained about 300 gigabases of sequencing data and roughly 84 million unique TCR sequences. To study patterns of TCR occurrence, a later analysis re-analyzed previously published TCR beta repertoires from several hundred donors and added high-resolution HLA genotyping. Across approximately 420 genotyped donors of the cohort, an average of approximately 220,000 unique TCR beta nucleotide sequences per donor were sequenced, and around 20% of those sequences were non-productive. An earlier analysis of 587 of the donors used high-throughput TCR beta sequencing to judge whether each TCR beta V gene segment behaved as functional or pseudogenic. A handful of DR-DQ haplotypes were handled as single units for association and clustering because linkage in the cohort was strong. To predict cytomegalovirus infection status, the study combined high-throughput TCR immunosequencing, statistical association of individual TCRs with disease status, and machine learning. Besides the first cohort of under 700 subjects, a separate validation cohort made up of over 100 different subjects was used. The later analysis used no new phenotypic data to find candidate immune exposures, relying instead on TCR beta sequences and their occurrence across donors. The number of typed donors differed by locus: about 620-630 for A, B, C, DRB1 and DQB1; approximately 530 for DQA1; 606 for DPA1; and 400 to 480 for DPB1. Among the roughly 400 genotyped donors, 81% belonged to the genetic ancestry cluster associated with self-reported Caucasian donors.

The CDR3 covers 13 residues, taking in both the cysteine and the phenylalanine. Only CDR3 DNA remains: 39 bases, in frame from the first base. The germline V gene supplies CDR1 MGHDK and CDR2 SYGVNS. V ends up 2 bases short and J 8 bases short, with an unmatched junction base count of 4. Overall study outcomes, separate from this receptor: In an earlier analysis of approximately 590 of the donors, most TCR beta V segments appeared in productive rearrangements about 87% or about 30% of the time, broadly matching IMGT annotations. Linkage disequilibrium might explain the correlated functional status among segregating V segments, but an unknown experimental factor could not be ruled out. According to a later analysis, most CMV-associated TCR beta chains appeared to be HLA-restricted, and the HLA associations seemed to be driven largely by CMV exposure. Some IMGT-functional V segments, including TRBV6-2 and TRBV6-3, could not be told apart with the 87-base-pair reads, so those segments were excluded. In a later analysis, TCR association rates were found to vary across HLA loci, with the most associated TCRs seen for DRB1 alleles and the fewest for HLA-C alleles. The earlier analysis of about 600 of the donors excluded some 15 rarely observed V segments, including chromosome 9 orphons, because counts were too low. Strong co-occurrence of HLA alleles, especially DR and DQ, made assigning TCR associations to individual alleles difficult. A further reported finding was that TCR beta sequences accurately predicted the HLA-A and HLA-B alleles for most subjects in the first cohort. In both the original and validation cohorts, the classifier was reported to diagnose cytomegalovirus status with high specificity and sensitivity. According to the authors, the approach could potentially be generalized to other disease states and immunological phenotypes. Because some donors lacked HLA typing at each locus, the association tests relied only on the typed subset. V-gene and J-gene trimming of TCR beta chains was associated with a missense DCLRE1C variant in a later genetic analysis, and the association was replicated in an independent cohort. The presence/absence analyses assumed that sequencing depth was roughly uniform across donors, and that assumption may not be true. Only TCR beta chains were sequenced in this cohort, and the absence of alpha or paired-chain data limited detectable features. A few of the identified cytomegalovirus-associated TCR beta chains were confirmed in vitro to be specific for cytomegalovirus antigens. While some public TCRs were present in many individuals, most TCR sequences turned up only very rarely across donors. According to a later analysis, parvovirus B19, influenza, CMV and Epstein-Barr virus appeared linked to several top co-occurrence clusters. For the cohort, immune exposure information was limited to CMV serostatus. The study listed 150 to 200 TCR beta chains as associated with cytomegalovirus. In a later analysis, HLA-associated TCR beta chains showed more clonal expansion and lower generation probabilities than non-associated chains that were equally common. The sequencing pipeline was judged likely to have produced a cluster of highly shared sequence variants as a technical artifact. At a false discovery rate of 0.05, a later analysis linked under 20,000 TCR beta sequences to specific HLA alleles. In a later genetic analysis, fewer N-insertions in productive TCRs were reported among donors in an Asian-associated ancestry cluster than the 666-donor mean.

Library creation used the immunoSEQ multiplex PCR assay. For the multiplex PCR, a mixture combining 60 forward primers for TCR Vbeta segments and 13 reverse primers for TCR Jbeta segments was used. Amplification of the CDR3 region of rearranged TCR beta genes was performed with a multiplex PCR assay on genomic DNA. The Illumina HiSeq System was used to sequence the amplified TCR beta libraries as 87-base-pair reads. On the study's bioinformatics: In a later analysis, about 80 million unique TCR beta chains were counted across the 500 to 700 repertoires, and roughly 9.9 million of these chains were shared by at least two donors. To remove PCR and sequencing errors, raw reads were error-corrected and collapsed into unique sequences using a nearest-neighbor algorithm that merged closely related sequences. CDR3 sequences were aligned to IMGT reference sequences to assign V, D and J gene segments. Each retained sequence needed at least a six-nucleotide match to both a V gene segment and a J gene segment. Rearrangements were classified as productive when the CDR3 lacked stop codons and remained in frame with V and J, and all other rearrangements were classified as non-productive. CDR3 was defined according to IMGT convention as the region running from the second conserved V-encoded cysteine to the conserved J-encoded phenylalanine. In an earlier analysis of more than 550 of the donors, sequences lacking an unambiguous match to a single V gene segment were excluded. In an earlier analysis of 587 of the donors, a V segment was called functional when productive rearrangements were above 56.7%, and segregating when the standard deviation between donors exceeded 5%. To diagnose cytomegalovirus status from the catalog of TCR beta chain sequences, a statistical classification framework was built. In a later analysis, TCR nucleotide sequences were compared against IMGT/GENE-DB human TR gene sequences so that V and J genes could be assigned. The TCRdist pipeline was used in a later analysis to assign CDR3 sequences and most-parsimonious VDJ recombination scenarios. In a later analysis, each TCR beta chain was defined by its CDR3 amino acid sequence together with its V-gene family, and reads without a unique V-gene family were excluded. In a later analysis, 450 to 600 highly shared, low-generation-probability nucleotide sequences were removed to address suspected cross-contamination and a sequencing artifact. A later analysis calculated a clonal expansion index for each public chain from normalized within-repertoire ranks of inferred template counts. A later analysis computed generation probabilities with a VDJ recombination model fitted to out-of-frame rearrangements, and checked the results against IGoR. A later analysis scored TCR-TCR, TCR-HLA and TCR-CMV co-occurrence with hypergeometric tests, applying a repertoire-size bias correction to TCR pairs. A later analysis estimated false discovery rates by permuting HLA or CMV assignments 20 times. In a later analysis, co-occurring TCRs were grouped with DBSCAN, and TCRdist sequence similarity was added when clustering was performed within HLA-allele-positive subsets. Co-occurrence clustering excluded repertoires with fewer than 30,000 or more than 120,000 public chains, plus five with anomalous nucleotide sharing. Entries here come from immuneACCESS through TCRdb and include only in-frame sequences with V and J called. Some clones fail to appear in such tables; in the studies checked, an unresolved V gene covers under half of the shortfall, and the cause of the remainder is unknown. The DNA gave D and trimming, while V, J and clone size come from that table. Across this sample there are 95,000 to 150,000 clones, with around 77% seen only once. The ten largest clones add up to under 6.5% of the sample.

A word on this clone: Its specific antigen is unknown. Base-call qualities are not available, and no considerably larger clone is one nucleotide away.

The cohort comprised hundreds of healthy bone marrow donors. All cohort members were sampled while nominally healthy, although unrecorded immune exposures were likely present. The donor tested CMV seropositive, placing the donor among the 289 seropositive members of the cohort. Every donor gave a peripheral blood sample, and the peripheral blood mononuclear cells from that sample were used for TCR beta sequencing. The Qiagen DNeasy Blood Extraction Kit was used to extract genomic DNA from the blood cell samples. The source is a man in his late teens or twenties in good health and CMV-seropositive. The material sequenced was PBMCs. The chain couples TRBV25-1 to TRBJ1-2; TRBD1 lines up with 8 middle nucleotides. The DNA sequence reads TGTGCCAGCAGTGAACAGGGGGCAAGGGGCTACACCTTC. Its coded protein is CASSEQGARGYTF.